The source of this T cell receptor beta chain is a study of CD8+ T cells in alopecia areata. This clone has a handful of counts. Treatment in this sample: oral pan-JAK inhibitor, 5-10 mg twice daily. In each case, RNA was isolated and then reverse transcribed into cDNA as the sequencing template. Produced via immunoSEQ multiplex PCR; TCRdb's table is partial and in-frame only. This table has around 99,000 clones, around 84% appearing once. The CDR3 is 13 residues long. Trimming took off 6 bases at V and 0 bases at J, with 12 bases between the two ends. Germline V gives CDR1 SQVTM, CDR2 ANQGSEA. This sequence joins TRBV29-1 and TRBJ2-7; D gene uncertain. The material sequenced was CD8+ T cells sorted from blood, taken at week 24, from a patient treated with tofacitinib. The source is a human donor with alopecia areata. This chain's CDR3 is CSVVKWDSYEQYF. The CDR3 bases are TGCAGCGTAGTGAAATGGGACTCCTACGAGCAGTACTTC.